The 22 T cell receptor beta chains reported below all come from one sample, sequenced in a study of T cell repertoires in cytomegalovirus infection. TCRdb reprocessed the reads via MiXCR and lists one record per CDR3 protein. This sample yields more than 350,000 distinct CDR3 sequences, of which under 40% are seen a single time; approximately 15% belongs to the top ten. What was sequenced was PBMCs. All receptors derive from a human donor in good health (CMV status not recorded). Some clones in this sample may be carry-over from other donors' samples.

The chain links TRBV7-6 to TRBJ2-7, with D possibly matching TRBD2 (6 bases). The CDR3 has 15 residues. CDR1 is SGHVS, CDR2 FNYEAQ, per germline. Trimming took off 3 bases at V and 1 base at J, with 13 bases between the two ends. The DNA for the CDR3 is TGTGCCAGCAGCTTGGGAATAGCGGCATCCTACGAGCAGTACTTC. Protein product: CASSLGIAASYEQYF.

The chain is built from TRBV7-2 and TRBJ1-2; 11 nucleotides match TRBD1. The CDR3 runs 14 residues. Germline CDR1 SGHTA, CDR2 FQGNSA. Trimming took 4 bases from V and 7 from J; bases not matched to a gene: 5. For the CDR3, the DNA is TGTGCCAGCAGCTCAGGACAGGGGGCCCGTGGCTACACCTTC. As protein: CASSSGQGARGYTF.

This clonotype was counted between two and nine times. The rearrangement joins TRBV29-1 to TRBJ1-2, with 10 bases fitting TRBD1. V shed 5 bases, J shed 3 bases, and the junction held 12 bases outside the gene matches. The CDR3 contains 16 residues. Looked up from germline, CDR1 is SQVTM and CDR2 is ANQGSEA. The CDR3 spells CSVRSRDRGLDYGYTF. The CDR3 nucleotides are TGCAGCGTTCGATCCCGGGACAGGGGTTTGGACTATGGCTACACCTTC.

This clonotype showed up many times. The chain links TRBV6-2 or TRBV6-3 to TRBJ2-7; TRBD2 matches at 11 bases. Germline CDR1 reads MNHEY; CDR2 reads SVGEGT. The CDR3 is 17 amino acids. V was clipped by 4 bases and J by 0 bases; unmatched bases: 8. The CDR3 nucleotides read TGTGCCAGCAGTTCTTCCCGACTAGCGGGGCCCTCCTACGAGCAGTACTTC. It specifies CASSSSRLAGPSYEQYF.

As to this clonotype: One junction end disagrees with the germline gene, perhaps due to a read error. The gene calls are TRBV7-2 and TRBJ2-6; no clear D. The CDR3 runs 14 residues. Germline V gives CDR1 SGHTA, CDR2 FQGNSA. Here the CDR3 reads CASSLDSVANVLTF. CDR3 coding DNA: TGTGCCAGCAGCCTGGATTCTGTGGCCAACGTCCTGACTTTC. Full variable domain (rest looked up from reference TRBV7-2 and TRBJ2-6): GAGVSQSPSNKVTEKGKDVELRCDPISGHTALYWYRQSLGQGLEFLIYFQGNSAPDKSGLPSDRFSAERTGGSVSTLTIQRTQQEDSAVYLCASSLDSVANVLTFGAGSRLTVL.

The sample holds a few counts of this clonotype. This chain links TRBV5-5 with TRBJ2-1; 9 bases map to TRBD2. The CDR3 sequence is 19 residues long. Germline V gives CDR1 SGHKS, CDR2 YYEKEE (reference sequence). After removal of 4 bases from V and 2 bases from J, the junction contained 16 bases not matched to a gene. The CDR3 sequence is CASSARAGGATITYNEQFF. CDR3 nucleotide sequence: TGTGCCAGCAGCGCCCGGGCGGGGGGGGCCACAATAACCTACAATGAGCAGTTCTTC.

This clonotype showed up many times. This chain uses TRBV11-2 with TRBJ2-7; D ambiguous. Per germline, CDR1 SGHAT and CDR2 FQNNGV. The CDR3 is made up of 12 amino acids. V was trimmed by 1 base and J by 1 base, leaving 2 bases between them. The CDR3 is CASSLVSYEQYF. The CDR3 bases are TGTGCCAGCAGCTTAGTATCCTACGAGCAGTACTTC.

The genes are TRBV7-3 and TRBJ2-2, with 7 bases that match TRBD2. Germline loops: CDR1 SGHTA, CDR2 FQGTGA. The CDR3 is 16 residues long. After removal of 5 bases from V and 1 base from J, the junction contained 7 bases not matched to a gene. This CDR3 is CASSGSGARNTGELFF. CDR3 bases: TGTGCCAGCAGCGGAAGCGGGGCCCGGAACACCGGGGAGCTGTTTTTT.

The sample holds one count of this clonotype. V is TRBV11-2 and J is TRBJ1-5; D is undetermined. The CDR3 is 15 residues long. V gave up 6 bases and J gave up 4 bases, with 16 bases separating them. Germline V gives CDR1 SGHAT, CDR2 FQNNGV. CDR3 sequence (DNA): TGTGCCAGCAGTTCGGGTCCTAATAATAATCAGCCCCAGCATTTT. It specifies CASSSGPNNNQPQHF.

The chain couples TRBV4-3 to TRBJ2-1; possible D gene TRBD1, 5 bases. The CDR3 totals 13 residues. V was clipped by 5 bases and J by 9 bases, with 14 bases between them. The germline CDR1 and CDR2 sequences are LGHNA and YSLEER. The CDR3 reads CASSSTGYGEQFF. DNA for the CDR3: TGCGCCAGCAGCTCCACAGGTTATGGTGAGCAGTTCTTC.

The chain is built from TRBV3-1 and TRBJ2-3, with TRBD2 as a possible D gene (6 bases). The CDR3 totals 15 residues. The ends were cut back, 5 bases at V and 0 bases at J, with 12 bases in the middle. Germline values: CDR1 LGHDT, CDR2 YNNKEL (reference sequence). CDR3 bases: TGTGCCAGCAGCACCCACGGGACTAGCACAGATACGCAGTATTTT. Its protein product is CASSTHGTSTDTQYF.

CDR3 nucleotides: TGTGCCAGCACCCGGGACAGCAAAGAGACCCAGTACTTC. This encodes CASTRDSKETQYF. V and J are TRBV6-2 or TRBV6-3 and TRBJ2-5; TRBD1 matches at 7 bases. The CDR3 sequence is 13 residues long. After removal of 7 bases from V and 3 bases from J, the junction contained 5 bases not matched to a gene. CDR1 and CDR2 (germline): MNHEY, SVGEGT.

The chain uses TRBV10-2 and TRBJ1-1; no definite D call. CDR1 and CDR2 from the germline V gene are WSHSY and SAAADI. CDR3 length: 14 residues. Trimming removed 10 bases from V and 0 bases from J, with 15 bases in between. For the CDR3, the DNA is TGCGCCACCGCAAACGTCTTCATGAACACTGAAGCTTTCTTT. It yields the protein CATANVFMNTEAFF.

The CDR3 spells CASSPGDRVSEKLFF. The CDR3 region has the DNA TGCGCCAGCAGCCCTGGGGACAGGGTTTCTGAAAAACTGTTTTTT. The chain links TRBV4-1 to TRBJ1-4; 9 nucleotides line up with TRBD1. The CDR3 runs 15 residues. Per germline, CDR1 MGHRA and CDR2 YSYEKL. V lost 4 bases, J lost 7 bases, and 7 bases stayed unmatched.

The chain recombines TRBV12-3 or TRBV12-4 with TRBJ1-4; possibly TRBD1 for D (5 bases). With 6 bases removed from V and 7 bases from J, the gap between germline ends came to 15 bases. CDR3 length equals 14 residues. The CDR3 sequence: CASSFALGAEKLFF. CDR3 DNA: TGTGCCAGCAGCTTTGCGCTAGGGGCTGAAAAACTGTTTTTT.

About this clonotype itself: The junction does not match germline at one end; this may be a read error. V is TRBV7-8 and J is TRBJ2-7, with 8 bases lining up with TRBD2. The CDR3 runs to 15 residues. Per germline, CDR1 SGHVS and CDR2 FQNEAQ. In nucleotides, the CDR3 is TGTGCCAGCAGCTTGGTGGCTAGCGGGCCCTACGGGCAGTACTTC. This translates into CASSLVASGPYGQYF.

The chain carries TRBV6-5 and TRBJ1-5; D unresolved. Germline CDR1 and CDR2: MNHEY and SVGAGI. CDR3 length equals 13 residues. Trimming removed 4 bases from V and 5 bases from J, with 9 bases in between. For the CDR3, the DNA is TGTGCCAGCAGTTGGCGGGCACATCAGCCCCAGCATTTT. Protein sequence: CASSWRAHQPQHF.

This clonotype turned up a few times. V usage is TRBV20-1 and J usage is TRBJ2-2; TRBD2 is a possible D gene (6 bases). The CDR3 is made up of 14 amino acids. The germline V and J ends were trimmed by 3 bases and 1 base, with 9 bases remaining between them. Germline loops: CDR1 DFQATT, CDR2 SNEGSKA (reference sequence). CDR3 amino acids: CSASRGLNTGELFF. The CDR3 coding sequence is TGCAGTGCTAGCCGGGGGTTGAACACCGGGGAGCTGTTTTTT.

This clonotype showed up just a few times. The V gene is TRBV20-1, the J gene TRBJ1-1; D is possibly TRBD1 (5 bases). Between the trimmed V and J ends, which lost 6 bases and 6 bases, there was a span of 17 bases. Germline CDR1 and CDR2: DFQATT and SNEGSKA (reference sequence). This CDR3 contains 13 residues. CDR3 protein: CSAPGRGPPEAFF. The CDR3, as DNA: TGCAGTGCCCCGGGGAGGGGACCTCCTGAAGCTTTCTTT.

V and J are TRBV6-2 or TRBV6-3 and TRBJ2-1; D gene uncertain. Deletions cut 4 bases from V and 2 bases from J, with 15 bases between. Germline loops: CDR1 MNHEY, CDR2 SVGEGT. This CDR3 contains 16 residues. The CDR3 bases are TGTGCCAGCAGTTCAAATAACTTCATCCCCTACAATGAGCAGTTCTTC. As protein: CASSSNNFIPYNEQFF.

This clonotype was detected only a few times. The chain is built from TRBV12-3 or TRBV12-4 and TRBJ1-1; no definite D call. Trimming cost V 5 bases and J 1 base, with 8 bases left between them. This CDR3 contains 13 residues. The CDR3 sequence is CASSIRQNTEAFF. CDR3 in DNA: TGTGCCAGCAGTATAAGACAGAACACTGAAGCTTTCTTT.

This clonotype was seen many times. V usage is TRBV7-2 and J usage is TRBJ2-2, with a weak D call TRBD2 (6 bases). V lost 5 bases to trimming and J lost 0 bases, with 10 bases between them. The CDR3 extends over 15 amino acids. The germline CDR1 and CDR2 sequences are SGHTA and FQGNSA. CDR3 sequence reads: CASSVWGANTGELFF. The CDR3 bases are TGTGCCAGCAGCGTTTGGGGGGCGAACACCGGGGAGCTGTTTTTT.